These 13 T cell receptor beta chains originate from one sample sequenced in a study of shared clonotypes between healthy human individuals. Method: immunoSEQ multiplex PCR; TCRdb's copy keeps in-frame clones and lacks some. Counted here are about 2,500,000 clones, roughly nine tenths occurring once; the ten biggest clones make up under 0.15%. The sample taken for sequencing was naive CD4+ T cells sorted from blood. Sample subset: CD45RA+ positively selected. The origin of the receptors is a man aged 18 to 30 in good health.

V gene TRBV4-3 combines with J gene TRBJ2-6; D is undetermined. This CDR3 has 15 amino acids. The V gene lost 4 bases and the J gene lost 3 bases, with 10 bases spanning the gap. Germline CDR1 is LGHNA and CDR2 is YSLEER. CDR3 in DNA: TGCGCCAGCAGCCCCTCGTCTGGTGGGGCCAACGTCCTGACTTTC. This encodes CASSPSSGGANVLTF.

V is TRBV7-8 and J is TRBJ2-6, with D possibly TRBD1 on 5 matching bases. Trimming left V 0 bases short and J 0 bases short, with 9 bases between. The CDR3 extends over 17 amino acids. Per germline, CDR1 SGHVS and CDR2 FQNEAQ. Here the CDR3 reads CASSLAPGPSGANVLTF. The CDR3 coding sequence is TGTGCCAGCAGCTTAGCTCCAGGGCCCTCTGGGGCCAACGTCCTGACTTTC.

The chain has TRBV6-1 and TRBJ1-4, with a tentative D call TRBD1 (5 bases). Germline assignment: CDR1 MNHNS and CDR2 SASEGT. This CDR3 is built from 15 residues. Trimming removed 5 bases from V and 2 bases from J, with 12 bases in between. CDR3 sequence reads: CASSTTGVTNEKLFF. Here the CDR3 DNA reads TGTGCCAGCAGTACGACGGGGGTGACTAATGAAAAACTGTTTTTT.

This chain uses TRBV28 with TRBJ1-4; D is possibly TRBD1 (5 bases). The germline CDR1 and CDR2 sequences are MDHEN and SYDVKM. V gave up 3 bases and J gave up 3 bases, with 11 bases separating them. The CDR3 has 15 residues. CDR3 loop: CASSLRGGANEKLFF. CDR3 bases: TGTGCCAGCAGTTTGAGGGGAGGAGCTAATGAAAAACTGTTTTTT.

This clone was detected a few times. This chain links TRBV28 with TRBJ1-5, with 7 bases matching TRBD1. There are 18 residues in the CDR3. Per the germline V gene, CDR1 is MDHEN and CDR2 is SYDVKM. V gave up 4 bases and J gave up 2 bases; unmatched junction bases: 14. The CDR3 protein is CASSSDRASLLGNQPQHF. CDR3 DNA sequence: TGTGCCAGCAGTTCCGACAGGGCGTCGTTGCTCGGCAATCAGCCCCAGCATTTT.

The V call is TRBV30, the J call TRBJ2-5; 8 bases align to TRBD2. The end of the DNA is better explained by TRBJ2-7, so the J call may be wrong. The CDR3 totals 13 residues. Per germline, CDR1 GTSNPN and CDR2 SVGIG (reference sequence). The CDR3 DNA reads as TGTGCCTGGAGTTGGACTAGCTTCTACGAGCAGTACTTC. Its protein is CAWSWTSFYEQYF.

The chain couples TRBV5-1 to TRBJ2-6, with 10 bases identical to TRBD1. The CDR3 has 16 amino acids. CDR1 is SGHRS, CDR2 YFSETQ, per germline. The V gene end was trimmed by 4 bases and the J gene end by 2 bases; junction bases not matched to a gene: 3. The CDR3 sequence is CASSQTGGAGANVLTF. The CDR3 DNA reads TGCGCCAGCAGCCAGACAGGGGGCGCTGGGGCCAACGTCCTGACTTTC.

The CDR3 protein is CASSPQGGNTEAFF. The CDR3 DNA is TGTGCCAGTAGCCCACAGGGGGGGAACACTGAAGCTTTCTTT. J is TRBJ1-1 and V is TRBV19; 8 bases align to TRBD1. This CDR3 has 14 amino acids. Germline V lookup: CDR1 LNHDA, CDR2 SQIVND (reference sequence). The trim removed 6 bases at V and 1 base at J, leaving 4 bases unmatched.

This clone was seen only once. Here the CDR3 reads CASGQTGIADTQYF. The CDR3 coding sequence is TGTGCCAGCGGCCAGACAGGGATCGCAGATACGCAGTATTTT. The chain has TRBV6-6 and TRBJ2-3; 7 nucleotides line up with TRBD1. Losses at the gene ends were 8 bases for V and 4 bases for J; bases not matched to a gene: 9. The CDR3 is 14 residues long. CDR1 and CDR2 from the germline V gene are MNHNY and SVGAGI (reference sequence).

The chain employs TRBV27 and TRBJ2-2; TRBD1 might be the D (6 bases). V was cut by 3 bases and J by 7 bases, with 12 bases left in between. The CDR3 is 14 residues long. Germline V gene sequence: CDR1 MNHEY, CDR2 SMNVEV (reference sequence). The CDR3 DNA is TGTGCCAGCAGTTTCTACAGGGCGGTCGGGGAGCTGTTTTTT. Translation gives CASSFYRAVGELFF.

To note about this clone: Other DNA sequences in the same sample also yield this CDR3. This chain joins TRBV4-3 and TRBJ2-7; D remains ambiguous. Trimming shortened V by 0 bases and J by 7 bases, and 7 bases separated the two germline ends. The CDR3 is 12 amino acids. Germline V gives CDR1 LGHNA, CDR2 YSLEER. The CDR3 spells CASSQDLGEQYF. The CDR3 nucleotides read TGCGCCAGCAGCCAAGATCTAGGGGAGCAGTACTTC.

Remarks on this clone: This sample includes further DNA sequences coding for the same CDR3. This chain links TRBV7-9 with TRBJ2-2; D is ambiguous. Trimming removed 0 bases from V and 0 bases from J, with 2 bases in between. Germline lookup yields CDR1 SEHNR and CDR2 FQNEAQ (reference sequence). CDR3 length: 14 residues. The CDR3 nucleotides read TGTGCCAGCAGCTTAGCAGCGAACACCGGGGAGCTGTTTTTT. Translated: CASSLAANTGELFF.

CDR3 DNA: TGTGCCAGCAGCTCCGACAGGGGGGACGAGACCCAGTACTTC. Protein product: CASSSDRGDETQYF. V and J are TRBV11-2 and TRBJ2-5; TRBD1 aligns across 9 bases. After removal of 4 bases from V and 5 bases from J, the junction contained 5 bases not matched to a gene. Germline V gene sequence: CDR1 SGHAT, CDR2 FQNNGV. CDR3 length equals 14 residues.